This entry concerns a single T cell receptor (beta chain). Sequenced by immunoSEQ multiplex PCR; TCRdb stores in-frame clones only, minus some. The repertoire holds 50,000 to 65,000 clones, with roughly four fifths as singletons. These data originate in a study of OX40 agonist ivuxolimab in advanced cancers. This material consisted of CD4+ or CD8+ T cells sorted from blood, taken in a trial of the OX40 agonist ivuxolimab. The source is an adult with an advanced solid tumor such as melanoma, head and neck, liver or kidney cancer.

CDR3 residues: CASSLEPQGASNQPQHF. In DNA, the CDR3 is TGCGCCAGCAGCTTGGAACCACAGGGCGCAAGCAATCAGCCCCAGCATTTT. The V and J genes are TRBV5-1 and TRBJ1-5, with TRBD1 as a possible D gene (6 bases). Germline V gene data show CDR1 as SGHRS and CDR2 as YFSETQ. The CDR3 is 17 residues long. V lost 0 bases and J lost 1, with 14 bases in between.